Below are 30 T cell receptor beta chains sequenced from a single sample in a study of T cells in Graves' hyperthyroidism and ophthalmopathy. TCR beta CDR3 regions were amplified from RNA transcripts. HTBI primers were employed in a first-round RT-PCR of the TCR CDR3. TCRdb re-derived calls from the multiplex PCR reads in MiXCR, one entry per CDR3 protein. Found here are more than 350,000 distinct CDR3 sequences, under 15% of them singletons; the top ten hold approximately 32%. Sequenced: blood. Source of these receptors: a woman in her twenties or thirties with Graves' hyperthyroidism.

Note on this clonotype: The germline gene is not matched at one end of the junction; a read error may be the cause. V is TRBV7-8 and J is TRBJ2-3, with 7 bases aligning to TRBD1. Germline assignment: CDR1 SGHVS and CDR2 FQNEAQ. The CDR3 is 15 residues long. CDR3 in DNA: TGTGCCAGCAGCCGACAGGGATCTAGCACAGATACGCGGTATTTT. Its protein product is CASSRQGSSTDTRYF.

This clonotype was seen at least ten times. This rearrangement joins TRBV7-3 to TRBJ2-7, with TRBD1 identical over 10 bases. Germline V gene data show CDR1 as SGHTA and CDR2 as FQGTGA. CDR3 length: 13 residues. With V trimmed by 4 bases and J by 6 bases, 3 bases remained unmatched. CDR3 residues: CASSYGTGVEQYF. The CDR3 DNA follows: TGTGCCAGCAGCTATGGGACAGGGGTCGAGCAGTACTTC.

This clonotype was recorded once. This chain links TRBV30 with TRBJ2-5; TRBD1 matches 10 bases. The germline gives CDR1 GTSNPN, CDR2 SVGIG (reference sequence). CDR3 length: 14 amino acids. V was pared by 3 bases and J by 5 bases, with 6 bases of the junction left unmatched. Written as DNA, the CDR3 is TGTGCCTGGAGCAGGACAGGGGGTGCGGAGACCCAGTACTTC. It is translated as CAWSRTGGAETQYF.

The table lists this clonotype with many counts. This chain joins TRBV18 and TRBJ2-7; the match to TRBD1 covers 7 bases. The CDR3 extends over 14 amino acids. Germline CDR1 reads KGHSH; CDR2 reads LQKENI. J was trimmed by 3 bases and V by 2 bases; bases with no gene match: 4. CDR3 protein: CASSPRQGYYEQYF. In nucleotides, the CDR3 is TGTGCCAGCTCACCAAGACAGGGTTACTACGAGCAGTACTTC.

There are a few counts of this clonotype. V and J are TRBV28 and TRBJ1-4; D not resolved. The CDR3 has 12 amino acids. Trimming removed 2 bases at V and 16 bases at J, with 14 bases between. The germline CDR1 and CDR2 sequences are MDHEN and SYDVKM. The CDR3 loop reads CASSLSGILRFF. The CDR3 region has the DNA TGTGCCAGCAGTTTAAGTGGGATATTAAGGTTTTTT.

The rearrangement joins TRBV7-3 to TRBJ2-3; 9 bases are shared with TRBD2. The CDR3 runs 15 residues. Germline CDR1 and CDR2: SGHTA and FQGTGA. V dropped 2 bases and J dropped 6; count of bases not matched to a gene: 6. The CDR3 DNA sequence: TGTGCCAGCAGCTTAGTAGCGGGAGTCTTGGATACGCAGTATTTT. Translated, it gives CASSLVAGVLDTQYF.

This clonotype was observed a few times. The chain uses TRBV20-1 and TRBJ2-7; D is ambiguous. The CDR3 spans 13 residues. From germline, CDR1 is DFQATT and CDR2 SNEGSKA (reference sequence). V was cut by 0 bases and J by 0 bases, with 6 bases left in between. In nucleotides, the CDR3 is TGCAGTGCTAGAGATTTGGGCTCCTACGAGCAGTACTTC. As protein: CSARDLGSYEQYF.

In its sample, this clonotype was seen many times. The genes are TRBV20-1 and TRBJ2-3, with TRBD2 identical over 9 bases. V shed 0 bases and J 3 bases; nucleotides not matched to a gene: 13. This CDR3 spans 18 amino acids. Germline loops: CDR1 DFQATT, CDR2 SNEGSKA (reference sequence). CDR3 loop: CSAREIGRASGKTDTQYF. CDR3 bases: TGCAGTGCTAGAGAAATAGGAAGGGCTAGCGGGAAAACAGATACGCAGTATTTT.

This clonotype was seen at least ten times. The chain couples TRBV30 to TRBJ2-1, with D possibly TRBD2 on 6 matching bases. V gave up 4 bases and J gave up 8 bases, with 15 bases separating them. CDR1 GTSNPN and CDR2 SVGIG come from the germline V gene (reference sequence). The CDR3 contains 13 residues. The CDR3 reads CAWTTDYTHEQFF. The CDR3, as DNA: TGTGCCTGGACAACGGACTATACCCATGAGCAGTTCTTC. Combining the CDR3 with reference TRBV30 and TRBJ2-1 gives the whole variable domain SQTIHQWPATLVQPVGSPLSLECTVEGTSNPNLYWYRQAAGRGLQLLFYSVGIGQISSEVPQNLSASRPQDRQFILSSKKLLLSDSGFYLCAWTTDYTHEQFFGPGTRLTVL.

The chain uses TRBV7-7 and TRBJ2-3, with D tentatively TRBD1 or TRBD2 (5 bases each). The V gene's germline CDR1 is SSHAT and CDR2 FNYEAQ (reference sequence). This CDR3 spans 15 amino acids. Trimming shortened V by 1 base and J by 2 bases, and 10 bases separated the two germline ends. This CDR3 is CASSLVVGTTDTQYF. DNA of the CDR3: TGTGCCAGCAGCTTAGTGGTGGGGACCACAGATACGCAGTATTTT.

In its sample, this clonotype was seen many times. J is TRBJ2-7 and V is TRBV24-1; TRBD1 agrees at 9 bases. CDR1 and CDR2 from the germline V gene are KGHDR and SFDVKD. V dropped 4 bases and J dropped 4; count of bases not matched to a gene: 7. The CDR3 runs to 15 residues. CDR3 region: CATSDSGTGRYEQYF. In nucleotides, the CDR3 is TGTGCCACCAGTGACTCCGGGACAGGGCGGTACGAGCAGTACTTC.

This clonotype was recorded at least ten times. The rearrangement joins TRBV5-6 to TRBJ2-2; 10 nucleotides match TRBD1. Looked up from germline, CDR1 is SGHDT and CDR2 is YYEEEE. The CDR3 has 15 residues. V lost 4 bases and J lost 7; bases outside the gene matches: 7. CDR3 coding DNA: TGTGCCAGCAGCGTTGGGACAGGGGACGTCGGGGAGCTGTTTTTT. It translates to CASSVGTGDVGELFF.

V gene TRBV30 combines with J gene TRBJ2-7, with D unclear. Germline lookup yields CDR1 GTSNPN and CDR2 SVGIG (reference sequence). Trimming shortened V by 4 bases and J by 3 bases, and 10 bases separated the two germline ends. The CDR3 totals 12 residues. CDR3 bases: TGTGCCTGGAAGGCAGGAAACTACGAGCAGTACTTC. Translating it yields CAWKAGNYEQYF. Based on the CDR3 plus reference TRBV30 and TRBJ2-7, the full variable domain is SQTIHQWPATLVQPVGSPLSLECTVEGTSNPNLYWYRQAAGRGLQLLFYSVGIGQISSEVPQNLSASRPQDRQFILSSKKLLLSDSGFYLCAWKAGNYEQYFGPGTRLTVT.

This clonotype was observed at least ten times. The chain joins TRBV2 to TRBJ1-2; D is undetermined. The CDR3 spans 12 residues. The V end was cut by 7 bases, the J end by 7 bases, with 13 bases between. Germline CDR1 SNHLY, CDR2 FYNNEI. CDR3 in amino acids: CASIGGGIGYTF. Here the CDR3 DNA reads TGTGCCAGCATAGGCGGTGGTATTGGCTACACCTTC.

This clonotype came up many times. The chain joins TRBV12-3 or TRBV12-4 to TRBJ1-6; D call uncertain. V was cut by 2 bases and J by 8 bases, with 10 bases left in between. The CDR3 is made up of 14 amino acids. CDR3 in DNA: TGTGCCAGCAGTTTAAGGAGATGGGATTCACCCCTCCACTTT. Translation gives CASSLRRWDSPLHF.

This clonotype was recorded many times. The chain employs TRBV25-1 and TRBJ1-4; TRBD1 might be the D (5 bases). Deletions cut 3 bases from V and 1 base from J, with 9 bases between. This CDR3 spans 15 amino acids. CDR1 and CDR2 from the germline V gene are MGHDK and SYGVNS. The CDR3 DNA is TGTGCCAGCAGTGATCGACAGATAACTAATGAAAAACTGTTTTTT. Protein product: CASSDRQITNEKLFF.

At least ten counts were recorded for this clonotype. This chain uses TRBV3-1 with TRBJ1-5; D possibly corresponds to TRBD1 (5 bases). Between the trimmed V and J ends, which lost 2 bases and 1 base, there was a span of 9 bases. This CDR3 spans 15 amino acids. Germline CDR1 reads LGHDT; CDR2 reads YNNKEL (reference sequence). DNA for the CDR3: TGTGCCAGCAGCCAAACATGGGACAGCAATCAGCCCCAGCATTTT. This translates into CASSQTWDSNQPQHF.

The J gene is TRBJ2-1, the V gene TRBV10-3; 9 bases are shared with TRBD2. This CDR3 has 14 amino acids. V dropped 2 bases and J dropped 6; count of bases not matched to a gene: 2. From germline, CDR1 is ENHRY and CDR2 SYGVKD. CDR3 DNA: TGTGCCATCAGTGAGGGGACTAGCACCAATGAGCAGTTCTTC. Residues: CAISEGTSTNEQFF.

This clonotype was seen at least ten times. The chain couples TRBV7-2 to TRBJ2-1; D unclear. The CDR3 is 15 residues long. V lost 2 bases and J lost 1, with 9 bases in between. From germline, CDR1 is SGHTA and CDR2 FQGNSA. CDR3 DNA: TGTGCCAGCAGCTTAAGACCCGGGTCCTACAATGAGCAGTTCTTC. Protein sequence: CASSLRPGSYNEQFF.

CDR3 region: CASRGGLAGQSQETQYF. In DNA form, the CDR3 reads TGTGCCAGCAGAGGGGGACTAGCGGGACAGTCCCAAGAGACCCAGTACTTC. This chain links TRBV2 with TRBJ2-5, with 13 bases fitting TRBD2. CDR3 length equals 17 residues. Germline trimming cut 6 bases from V and 1 base from J; bases unmatched to any gene: 8. Germline CDR1 SNHLY, CDR2 FYNNEI.

This clonotype was recorded many times. V and J are TRBV7-9 and TRBJ2-7; maybe TRBD2 (6 bases). V was shortened by 11 bases and J by 2 bases, with 16 bases between the two germline ends. The CDR3 loop spans 13 amino acids. Germline V CDR1 and CDR2: SEHNR, FQNEAQ (reference sequence). CDR3 protein: CARAGTYTYEQYF. In DNA form, the CDR3 reads TGTGCCCGCGCCGGGACTTACACCTACGAGCAGTACTTC. The variable domain in full, completed from reference TRBV7-9 and TRBJ2-7, reads DTGVSQNPRHKITKRGQNVTFRCDPISEHNRLYWYRQTLGQGPEFLTYFQNEAQLEKSRLLSDRFSAERPKGSFSTLEIQRTEQGDSAMYLCARAGTYTYEQYFGPGTRLTVT.

The sample holds a few counts of this clonotype. A much larger clone differs from this one at a single base, so this may be a read error. The genes are TRBV6-1 and TRBJ2-4; 9 nucleotides line up with TRBD1. V gave up 6 bases and J gave up 8 bases; unmatched junction bases: 5. The germline V gene has CDR1 MNHNS and CDR2 SASEGT. CDR3 length: 13 residues. The CDR3 region is CASRRTGEDIQYF. CDR3 sequence (DNA): TGTGCCAGCAGGAGGACAGGGGAGGACATTCAGTACTTC.

This clonotype was observed at least ten times. This chain links TRBV6-2 or TRBV6-3 with TRBJ2-7; 10 bases map to TRBD1. The CDR3 totals 16 residues. The germline V gene encodes CDR1 MNHEY and CDR2 SVGEGT. V lost 2 bases and J lost 4; bases outside the gene matches: 8. The CDR3 is CASSYRGDRGPYEQYF. The CDR3 DNA is TGTGCCAGCAGTTACAGAGGGGACAGGGGACCATACGAGCAGTACTTC.

This clonotype was seen at least ten times. V is TRBV5-1 and J is TRBJ2-7; D may correspond to TRBD1 or TRBD2 (6 bases each). Germline CDR1 and CDR2: SGHRS and YFSETQ. The CDR3 covers 13 residues. The V and J ends lost 2 bases and 5 bases respectively, with 11 bases between them. CDR3 in DNA: TGCGCCAGCAGCTTAGGAGGGGGAGACGAGCAGTACTTC. Translating it yields CASSLGGGDEQYF.

In its sample, this clonotype was seen many times. The chain joins TRBV28 to TRBJ2-7, with D perhaps matching TRBD2 (5 bases). Germline assignment: CDR1 MDHEN and CDR2 SYDVKM. V lost 5 bases, J lost 3 bases, and 5 bases lay in between. The CDR3 spans 11 residues. The CDR3 DNA reads TGTGCCAGCAGTGACTACTACGAGCAGTACTTC. It yields the protein CASSDYYEQYF.

This clonotype was recorded a few times. V is TRBV3-1 and J is TRBJ2-1; no firm D call. From germline, CDR1 is LGHDT and CDR2 YNNKEL (reference sequence). The CDR3 length is 14 residues. Trimming cost V 6 bases and J 6 bases, with 15 bases left between them. The CDR3 DNA reads TGTGCCAGCAGAGAATCCGGTATGTTCAATGAGCAGTTCTTC. Translated: CASRESGMFNEQFF.

This clonotype came up a few times. The rearrangement joins TRBV29-1 to TRBJ2-7, with D perhaps TRBD1 or TRBD2 (6 bases each). Germline V gene data show CDR1 as SQVTM and CDR2 as ANQGSEA. The CDR3 runs 14 residues. The germline V and J ends were trimmed by 6 bases and 0 bases, with 15 bases remaining between them. The CDR3: CSVALGGGSYEQYF. The CDR3 DNA follows: TGCAGCGTCGCCCTCGGAGGGGGCTCCTACGAGCAGTACTTC.

This clonotype was picked up many times. The chain links TRBV20-1 to TRBJ1-1, with unresolved D. Germline lookup yields CDR1 DFQATT and CDR2 SNEGSKA (reference sequence). The CDR3 length is 15 residues. V dropped 3 bases and J dropped 0 bases, with 14 bases sitting between them. In nucleotides, the CDR3 is TGCAGTGCTAGTTCCCAGGAACTCATGAACACTGAAGCTTTCTTT. It translates to CSASSQELMNTEAFF.

This sequence joins TRBV5-1 and TRBJ2-1; D may be TRBD1 (5 bases). The CDR3 length is 13 residues. V gave up 4 bases and J gave up 5 bases, with 10 bases separating them. CDR1 and CDR2 from the germline V gene are SGHRS and YFSETQ. The CDR3 bases are TGCGCCAGCAGCCAACAGGTACACAATGAGCAGTTCTTC. This codes for CASSQQVHNEQFF.

The sample holds many counts of this clonotype. The chain combines TRBV2 with TRBJ1-1, with 7 bases matching TRBD1. From germline, CDR1 is SNHLY and CDR2 FYNNEI. Trimming at V came to 6 bases and at J to 1 base, leaving 5 bases not matched to a gene. The CDR3 extends over 14 amino acids. The DNA of the CDR3 is TGTGCCAGCAGAGAGGGACAGAGGAACACTGAAGCTTTCTTT. It yields the protein CASREGQRNTEAFF.